The clone carrying this TCR beta chain was counted a few times. What it recognizes is unknown. TCRB transcripts that were expressed got sequenced, as all of the isolated RNA had been reverse transcribed. Roughly 3.4 million reads per sample on average were obtained from naive, central memory and regulatory T cell samples. Measured with immunoSEQ multiplex PCR; TCRdb has only the in-frame clones, and not every one. Of about 650,000 clones listed, under 15% were seen once; the top ten hold 0.095% to 0.15%. Germline loops: CDR1 MNHNY, CDR2 SVGAGI (reference sequence). The CDR3 has 12 residues. V lost 4 bases and J lost 16; bases outside the gene matches: 10. The data belong to a study of beta chain features in type 1 diabetes. Study information: The number of sorted cells examined across all samples was roughly 100,000,000.

Overall study results and limits: Researchers report that Type 1 diabetes patients had moderately but significantly shorter TCRB CDR3s across all four CD4+ subsets. Diminished insertions and augmented deletions at VDJ junctions characterized type 1 diabetes patients. cDNA sequencing could over-represent cells with high TCR expression.

Sequencing used naive CD4+ T cells from blood. The source is a man aged 25 to 45 with type 1 diabetes. The chain joins TRBV6-6 to TRBJ1-3; 7 bases agree with TRBD1. This CDR3 is CASSSLGQAGYF. The CDR3 nucleotides read TGTGCCAGCAGTTCGCTCGGACAGGCCGGGTATTTT.